This T cell receptor (beta chain) was obtained from a study of T cell responses to AZD1222 COVID-19 vaccine. Across the whole study: Pooling covered second doses at about 4 or about 12 weeks.

The CDR3 is 14 amino acids. Germline V gene sequence: CDR1 MNHEY, CDR2 SMNVEV (reference sequence). V lost 5 bases, J lost 6 bases, and 13 bases lay in between. Clones were read by immunoSEQ multiplex PCR, and TCRdb kept only the in-frame ones, dropping some. Of tens of thousands of clones listed, around nine tenths are singletons. Sequencing used peripheral blood, obtained on day 0 of AZD1222 vaccination. This TCR came from an adult in good health. The chain has TRBV27 and TRBJ2-2; D perhaps matches TRBD1 (6 bases). The CDR3 DNA follows: TGTGCCAGCAGTCCCCAGACAGGCCCCGGGGAGCTGTTTTTT. Protein: CASSPQTGPGELFF.